This T cell receptor (beta chain) was obtained from a study of technical replicates of blood from a handful of donors (TCRdb year 2017). The library was obtained by the immunoSEQ multiplex PCR assay. TCRdb retrieved this table from immuneACCESS and kept in-frame rearrangements only. Not all clones are present; in checked studies, unresolved V genes account for under half, and no reason is known for the remainder. This sample lists some 57,000 clones; around 97% were detected once. The ten largest clones take up 0.19% of the sample. In its sample, this clone was seen a few times. No antigen is known for it. No per-base quality is available; no much larger clone lies one base away. CDR1 and CDR2 are read off the germline V gene as SQVTM and ANQGSEA. Inclusive of the bounding cysteine and phenylalanine, the CDR3 is 10 residues long. Only CDR3 DNA is held: 30 bases, read in frame from base 1. At the junction V is shortened by 4 bases and J by 8 bases, with 8 bases in between.

The sequence was obtained from a human donor in good health. Sequencing input: T cells isolated from PBMCs. The chain was built from TRBV29-1 and TRBJ1-1, with TRBD1 as a weak D call on 5 bases. The CDR3 is CSVVQGEAFF. The bases read TGCAGCGTTGTCCAGGGCGAAGCTTTCTTT.